This is a list of T cell receptor beta chains from one sample in a study of CD8 T cells in ankylosing spondylitis. Each CDR3 protein is one row after TCRdb ran MiXCR on the 5' RACE reads. The sample contains some 290,000 distinct CDR3 sequences, roughly 20% of which appear only once. The sequenced material came from blood, either unsorted or a sorted T cell fraction (not recorded which). The receptors derive from a male donor with ankylosing spondylitis or in good health (not recorded which). Each CDR3 is given with its conserved first and last residue. The order of the fields is D gene, V gene, clone size, J gene, CDR3 DNA, CDR3 protein. A D gene is named only where the DNA matches it firmly. Size is stated for part of the rows, as once, few or many counts, or as a class when the clone is expanded.

D gene: NA
V gene: TRBV20-1
clone size: many
J gene: TRBJ1-4
CDR3 DNA: TGCAGTGCTAGAGAGGAACGGGTTACCGTTAATGAAAAACTGTTTTTT
CDR3 protein: CSAREERVTVNEKLFF

D gene: NA
V gene: TRBV5-1
clone size: NA
J gene: TRBJ1-2
CDR3 DNA: TGCGCCAGCAGCCTCAACGGGGCTGGCTACACCTTC
CDR3 protein: CASSLNGAGYTF

D gene: NA
V gene: TRBV7-9
clone size: NA
J gene: TRBJ1-1
CDR3 DNA: TGTGCCAGCAGCCCAAACCCGGACAGGAACACTGAAGCTTTCTTT
CDR3 protein: CASSPNPDRNTEAFF

D gene: TRBD1
V gene: TRBV29-1
clone size: many
J gene: TRBJ2-2
CDR3 DNA: TGCAGCTCGGGGACAGCGAACACCGGGGAGCTGTTTTTT
CDR3 protein: CSSGTANTGELFF

D gene: NA
V gene: TRBV7-9
clone size: NA
J gene: TRBJ2-6
CDR3 DNA: TGTGCCAGCAGCTTACCCCCGATCTCTGGGGCCAACGTCCTGACTTTC
CDR3 protein: CASSLPPISGANVLTF

D gene: NA
V gene: TRBV29-1
clone size: NA
J gene: TRBJ2-1
CDR3 DNA: TGCAGCGTTGTACGGGCTTCCCAAAACAATGAGCAGTTCTTC
CDR3 protein: CSVVRASQNNEQFF

D gene: NA
V gene: TRBV12-3/TRBV12-4
clone size: few
J gene: TRBJ1-6
CDR3 DNA: TGTGCCAGCAGAGAAGGGGTGTCACCCCTCCACTTT
CDR3 protein: CASREGVSPLHF

D gene: TRBD2
V gene: TRBV27
clone size: few
J gene: TRBJ2-3
CDR3 DNA: TGTGCCAGCAGTTCCCCAGCGGGAGGACCAGATACGCAGTATTTT
CDR3 protein: CASSSPAGGPDTQYF

D gene: NA
V gene: TRBV15
clone size: NA
J gene: TRBJ2-1
CDR3 DNA: TGTGCCACCAGCAGAGCCGGGGGTCTGGGATACAATGAGCAGTTCTTC
CDR3 protein: CATSRAGGLGYNEQFF

D gene: TRBD1
V gene: TRBV5-6
clone size: many
J gene: TRBJ1-2
CDR3 DNA: TGTGCCAGCAGCCCACGGACAGGGTCGGGCTACACCTTC
CDR3 protein: CASSPRTGSGYTF

D gene: TRBD2
V gene: TRBV5-1
clone size: few
J gene: TRBJ2-3
CDR3 DNA: TGCGCCAGCAGCATCAGCGGGGGCGGTGATACGCAGTATTTT
CDR3 protein: CASSISGGGDTQYF

D gene: NA
V gene: TRBV6-1
clone size: many
J gene: TRBJ1-3
CDR3 DNA: TGTGCCAGCAAAGAGGGAGGATCTGGAAACACCATATATTTT
CDR3 protein: CASKEGGSGNTIYF

D gene: NA
V gene: TRBV4-1
clone size: NA
J gene: TRBJ2-3
CDR3 DNA: TGCGCCAGCAGCCAAGAACTGGGGGGACTCCCAGTAAATACGCAGTATTTT
CDR3 protein: CASSQELGGLPVNTQYF

D gene: NA
V gene: TRBV21-1
clone size: few
J gene: TRBJ2-2
CDR3 DNA: TGTGCCAGCCTCTATCGTATCGGGGGCGGGGAGCTGTTTTTT
CDR3 protein: CASLYRIGGGELFF

D gene: NA
V gene: TRBV15
clone size: many
J gene: TRBJ1-2
CDR3 DNA: TGTGCCACCAGCAGCCTCCAACGACAGGGCTACACCTTC
CDR3 protein: CATSSLQRQGYTF

D gene: NA
V gene: TRBV28
clone size: NA
J gene: TRBJ2-5
CDR3 DNA: TGTGCCAGCAGTGAAGACAGGCGGCGGGAGACCCAGTACTTC
CDR3 protein: CASSEDRRRETQYF

D gene: NA
V gene: TRBV20-1
clone size: few
J gene: TRBJ2-3
CDR3 DNA: TGCAGTGCTAGGGGAGCGAGGTCTGCCCCAGCGTTT
CDR3 protein: CSARGARSAPAF

D gene: NA
V gene: TRBV5-1
clone size: NA
J gene: TRBJ1-3
CDR3 DNA: TGCGCCAGCAGCTTGGGAGCCACCATATATTTT
CDR3 protein: CASSLGATIYF

D gene: TRBD1
V gene: TRBV5-1
clone size: NA
J gene: TRBJ1-1
CDR3 DNA: TGCGCCAGCAGCACTCCGGGACAGTTGAACACTGAAGCTTTCTTT
CDR3 protein: CASSTPGQLNTEAFF

D gene: NA
V gene: TRBV5-1
clone size: few
J gene: TRBJ2-1
CDR3 DNA: TGCGCCAGCAGCTTGGCCGTTCTCGGGGGCCAATCCTACAATGAGCAGTTCTTC
CDR3 protein: CASSLAVLGGQSYNEQFF

D gene: NA
V gene: TRBV20-1
clone size: many
J gene: TRBJ1-6
CDR3 DNA: TGCAGTGCCTTCGACGGACCTCTGGATTCACCCCTCCACTTT
CDR3 protein: CSAFDGPLDSPLHF

D gene: NA
V gene: TRBV12-3/TRBV12-4
clone size: NA
J gene: TRBJ1-4
CDR3 DNA: TGTGCCAGCAGTTCCCCGGGACCGGGGGAAAAACTGTTTTTT
CDR3 protein: CASSSPGPGEKLFF

D gene: NA
V gene: TRBV20-1
clone size: NA
J gene: TRBJ2-3
CDR3 DNA: TGCAGTGCTGCCCGGGGAGATACGCAGTATTTT
CDR3 protein: CSAARGDTQYF

D gene: NA
V gene: TRBV6-5
clone size: many
J gene: TRBJ2-3
CDR3 DNA: TGTGCCAGCAGTTACTCGACTAGCACAGATACGCAGTATTTT
CDR3 protein: CASSYSTSTDTQYF

D gene: NA
V gene: TRBV5-1
clone size: few
J gene: TRBJ2-2
CDR3 DNA: TGCGCCAGCAGCCCGCGCGGGACACCCCCAGGCACCGGGGAGCTGTTTTTT
CDR3 protein: CASSPRGTPPGTGELFF

D gene: NA
V gene: TRBV19
clone size: NA
J gene: TRBJ1-1
CDR3 DNA: TGTGCCAGTAGGCCTCAGGGCGGCACTGAAGCTTTCTTT
CDR3 protein: CASRPQGGTEAFF

D gene: TRBD1
V gene: TRBV20-1
clone size: NA
J gene: TRBJ1-1
CDR3 DNA: TGCAGTGCTCAGGACAGGGCCACTGAAGCTTTCTTT
CDR3 protein: CSAQDRATEAFF

D gene: NA
V gene: TRBV28
clone size: NA
J gene: TRBJ2-4
CDR3 DNA: TGTGCCAGCAGCCATTACGAACTAGCCAAAAACATTCAGTACTTC
CDR3 protein: CASSHYELAKNIQYF

D gene: NA
V gene: TRBV29-1
clone size: NA
J gene: TRBJ2-1
CDR3 DNA: TGCAGCGTTTTGGGAAGCTCTCGGGAGCAGTTCTTC
CDR3 protein: CSVLGSSREQFF

D gene: NA
V gene: TRBV7-9
clone size: NA
J gene: TRBJ1-5
CDR3 DNA: TGTGCCAGCAGCTTAGCGATAGGGGGTTACGGTCAGCCCCAGCATTTT
CDR3 protein: CASSLAIGGYGQPQHF

D gene: NA
V gene: TRBV20-1
clone size: few
J gene: TRBJ2-2
CDR3 DNA: TGCAGTGTCGTAGTCCCGAACACCGGGGAGCTGTTTTTT
CDR3 protein: CSVVVPNTGELFF

D gene: NA
V gene: TRBV4-2
clone size: NA
J gene: TRBJ1-4
CDR3 DNA: TGTGCCAGCAGCCAAGATCAGATCGGAGGAAAACTGTTTTTT
CDR3 protein: CASSQDQIGGKLFF

D gene: TRBD1
V gene: TRBV10-3
clone size: few
J gene: TRBJ1-1
CDR3 DNA: TGTGCCATCAGGCCAGACAGGGGGAAAACGAGTGAAGCTTTCTTT
CDR3 protein: CAIRPDRGKTSEAFF